The 31 T cell receptor beta chains reported below all come from one sample, sequenced in a study of cytotoxic CD8 clonotypes in ibrutinib-treated CLL. Produced via immunoSEQ multiplex PCR; TCRdb's table is partial and in-frame only. The repertoire holds under 300,000 clones, with roughly four fifths as singletons. Material: PBMCs, obtained at disease progression, from a patient treated with ibrutinib. These receptor sequences come from a human donor with chronic lymphocytic leukemia.

This clone was detected only a few times. The rearrangement uses TRBV28 and TRBJ2-4; D perhaps matches TRBD2 (6 bases). The V gene lost 7 bases and the J gene lost 1 base, with 11 bases spanning the gap. CDR3 length: 14 amino acids. Per the germline V gene, CDR1 is MDHEN and CDR2 is SYDVKM. The CDR3 here is CASMFGGAKNIQYF. The CDR3 bases are TGTGCCAGCATGTTCGGAGGGGCCAAAAACATTCAGTACTTC.

CDR3 nucleotides: TGTGCCAGCAGCCCATCAGGGCAGGTACCTACAGATACGCAGTATTTT. The encoded protein is CASSPSGQVPTDTQYF. The genes are TRBV7-3 and TRBJ2-3; possibly TRBD1 for D (5 bases). This CDR3 spans 16 amino acids. Germline V gene lookup returns CDR1 SGHTA and CDR2 FQGTGA. V was shortened by 5 bases and J by 3 bases, with 18 bases between the two germline ends.

The genes are TRBV19 and TRBJ1-1, with D unclear. Germline CDR1 LNHDA, CDR2 SQIVND (reference sequence). V was trimmed by 6 bases and J by 6 bases, leaving 14 bases between them. The CDR3 sequence is 13 residues long. DNA for the CDR3: TGTGCCAGTAGCCTTCTTCCCGCATCTGAAGCTTTCTTT. Its protein is CASSLLPASEAFF.

This clone was counted a few times. The chain is built from TRBV4-2 and TRBJ1-6; no firm D call. Trimming shortened V by 1 base and J by 7 bases, and 26 bases separated the two germline ends. The CDR3 is 20 amino acids. Germline V gene lookup returns CDR1 LGHNA and CDR2 YNFKEQ. CDR3 DNA sequence: TGTGCCAGCAGCCAAGTGGAAAGGCCTGAGGGTGGGGATAAGAATTCACCCCTCCACTTT. It encodes CASSQVERPEGGDKNSPLHF.

The rearrangement links TRBV5-6 to TRBJ2-1; 8 bases map to TRBD1. The CDR3 sequence is 16 residues long. V was clipped by 4 bases and J by 2 bases; unmatched bases: 8. CDR1 is SGHDT, CDR2 YYEEEE, per germline. CDR3 loop: CASSGDRGTPYNEQFF. CDR3 in DNA: TGTGCCAGCAGCGGTGACAGGGGAACTCCCTACAATGAGCAGTTCTTC. Complete variable domain (other parts from reference TRBV5-6 and TRBJ2-1): DAGVTQSPTHLIKTRGQQVTLRCSPKSGHDTVSWYQQALGQGPQFIFQYYEEEERQRGNFPDRFSGHQFPNYSSELNVNALLLGDSALYLCASSGDRGTPYNEQFFGPGTRLTVL.

The chain carries TRBV5-5 and TRBJ2-1; D ambiguous. V was pared by 4 bases and J by 6 bases, with 20 bases between. The CDR3 runs to 16 residues. The germline CDR1 and CDR2 sequences are SGHKS and YYEKEE (reference sequence). CDR3 sequence: CASSPLVAFRPNEQFF. The DNA for the CDR3 is TGTGCCAGCAGCCCCCTAGTTGCGTTTCGGCCCAATGAGCAGTTCTTC.

V gene TRBV10-1 combines with J gene TRBJ2-2, with 7 bases identical to TRBD1. CDR3 size: 15 residues. V lost 6 bases, J lost 7 bases, and 11 bases stayed unmatched. Germline V CDR1 and CDR2: WNHNN, SYGVQD (reference sequence). CDR3 region: CASSEMGQGVGELFF. The CDR3 DNA is TGCGCCAGCAGCGAAATGGGTCAGGGGGTCGGGGAGCTGTTTTTT.

The gene calls are TRBV4-1 and TRBJ1-6; 7 bases are a match to TRBD1. V gave up 4 bases and J gave up 8 bases; unmatched junction bases: 5. Germline CDR1 MGHRA, CDR2 YSYEKL. The CDR3 spans 14 residues. The CDR3, as DNA: TGCGCCAGCAGCCTAGGGGGCTCGGATTCACCCCTCCACTTT. This codes for CASSLGGSDSPLHF.

This clone appeared once. A read error is possible here, since a much larger clone lies one base away. The V and J genes are TRBV21-1 and TRBJ1-1; no DNA check was done on the table's D call, TRBD1. TRBV21-1 is flagged as a pseudogene. The CDR3 is 13 residues long. CDR3 sequence reads: CASSSQGNTEAFF. The CDR3 DNA follows: TGTGCCAGCAGCAGTCAGGGGAACACTGAAGCTTTCTTT.

The chain recombines TRBV7-6 with TRBJ2-7, with no clear D. The CDR3 length is 13 residues. V was shortened by 6 bases and J by 3 bases, with 12 bases between the two germline ends. CDR1 is SGHVS and CDR2 is FNYEAQ in the germline V gene. CDR3 nucleotide sequence: TGTGCCAGCAGTTACAGAACCCACTACGAGCAGTACTTC. Translated, it gives CASSYRTHYEQYF.

This clone was recorded once. CDR3 bases: TGTGCCAGCAGCTTAATCCCGGGGCGCAGCCCTGGGGCCAACGTCCTGACTTTC. Translating gives CASSLIPGRSPGANVLTF. The chain uses TRBV7-9 and TRBJ2-6; D might be TRBD1 or TRBD2, each matching 5 bases. The CDR3 is 18 residues long. Looked up from germline, CDR1 is SEHNR and CDR2 is FQNEAQ (reference sequence). V was cut by 2 bases and J by 2 bases, with 16 bases left in between.

The sample holds one count of this clone. This chain links TRBV6-1 with TRBJ2-7, with D possibly matching TRBD1 (6 bases). This CDR3 spans 16 amino acids. Trimming cost V 2 bases and J 0 bases, with 14 bases left between them. Germline V lookup: CDR1 MNHNS, CDR2 SASEGT. CDR3 sequence: CASSERWGRNSYEQYF. CDR3 DNA: TGTGCCAGCAGTGAACGCTGGGGGCGAAACTCCTACGAGCAGTACTTC.

DNA for the CDR3: TGTGCCAGCTCACCACTCGGACAGGGTGAAGCTTTCTTT. It translates to CASSPLGQGEAFF. The rearrangement uses TRBV18 and TRBJ1-1, with 8 bases matching TRBD1. V lost 1 base to trimming and J lost 7 bases; unmatched junction nucleotides: 2. The length of the CDR3 is 13 residues. Germline V gives CDR1 KGHSH, CDR2 LQKENI. The variable domain in full, completed from reference TRBV18 and TRBJ1-1, reads NAGVMQNPRHLVRRRGQEARLRCSPMKGHSHVYWYRQLPEEGLKFMVYLQKENIIDESGMPKERFSAEFPKEGPSILRIQQVVRGDSAAYFCASSPLGQGEAFFGQGTRLTVV.

This clone was seen a few times. The chain links TRBV5-1 to TRBJ2-5; no definite D call. Germline V gene lookup returns CDR1 SGHRS and CDR2 YFSETQ. CDR3 length: 14 amino acids. Deletions cut 0 bases from V and 3 bases from J, with 9 bases between. The CDR3 nucleotides are TGCGCCAGCAGCTTGGCTCACATGGAAGAGACCCAGTACTTC. Its protein is CASSLAHMEETQYF.

The chain joins TRBV6-5 to TRBJ2-7; 7 bases align to TRBD2. The CDR3 runs to 15 residues. CDR1 MNHEY and CDR2 SVGAGI come from the germline V gene. The V and J ends lost 2 bases and 0 bases, in that order; junction bases with no gene match: 4. The CDR3 here is CASSYPSGNSYEQYF. The CDR3 bases are TGTGCCAGCAGTTACCCCAGCGGGAACTCCTACGAGCAGTACTTC.

The chain uses TRBV6-6 and TRBJ1-1, with D maybe TRBD1 (6 bases). The V and J ends lost 1 base and 3 bases respectively, with 12 bases between them. CDR3 size: 15 residues. The germline CDR1 and CDR2 sequences are MNHNY and SVGAGI (reference sequence). The CDR3 loop is CASSYWGAWDTEAFF. The CDR3 nucleotides are TGTGCCAGCAGTTACTGGGGGGCATGGGACACTGAAGCTTTCTTT.

This clone has only a few counts. The rearrangement joins TRBV20-1 to TRBJ2-5; D is ambiguous. The germline V gene has CDR1 DFQATT and CDR2 SNEGSKA (reference sequence). V was clipped by 6 bases and J by 5 bases, with 10 bases between them. The CDR3 runs to 11 residues. The CDR3 coding sequence is TGCAGTGCACATAACGTGGAGACCCAGTACTTC. This gives the protein CSAHNVETQYF.

The chain recombines TRBV28 with TRBJ2-7; D remains ambiguous. The CDR3 consists of 16 residues. Trimming shortened V by 3 bases and J by 2 bases, and 17 bases separated the two germline ends. The V gene's germline CDR1 is MDHEN and CDR2 SYDVKM. This CDR3 is CASSFATARPPYEQYF. CDR3 bases: TGTGCCAGCAGTTTTGCTACGGCTAGGCCTCCCTACGAGCAGTACTTC.

V gene TRBV14 combines with J gene TRBJ2-1; perhaps TRBD2 as D (5 bases). This CDR3 has 16 amino acids. The germline CDR1 and CDR2 sequences are SGHDN and FVKESK. V was clipped by 4 bases and J by 0 bases, with 13 bases between them. The CDR3 sequence: CASSLRTRYSYNEQFF. Written as DNA, the CDR3 is TGTGCCAGCAGCCTCCGGACTCGATACTCCTACAATGAGCAGTTCTTC.

CDR3 region: CASSLDTEISYNEQFF. As DNA, the CDR3 is TGCGCCAGCAGCTTGGACACAGAAATCTCCTACAATGAGCAGTTCTTC. V and J are TRBV5-1 and TRBJ2-1; D ambiguous. Germline V gives CDR1 SGHRS, CDR2 YFSETQ. This CDR3 has 16 amino acids. The germline V and J ends were trimmed by 0 bases and 0 bases, with 10 bases remaining between them.

This clone was counted once. CDR3 amino acids: CASSPGGQGSYEQYF. The CDR3 region has the DNA TGTGCCAGCAGCCCCGGGGGACAGGGAAGCTACGAGCAGTACTTC. The chain links TRBV13 to TRBJ2-7, with 9 bases aligning to TRBD1. Germline lookup yields CDR1 PRHDT and CDR2 FYEKMQ (reference sequence). This CDR3 region has 15 residues. Trimming took 5 bases from V and 3 from J; bases not matched to a gene: 8.

This clone was seen a handful of times. The chain couples TRBV18 to TRBJ2-4, with D unclear. CDR3 length: 15 amino acids. The V end was cut by 0 bases, the J end by 1 base, with 7 bases between. Germline CDR1 is KGHSH and CDR2 is LQKENI. The CDR3 here is CASSPPSFAKNIQYF. CDR3 DNA: TGTGCCAGCTCACCACCGTCATTTGCCAAAAACATTCAGTACTTC. Full variable domain (missing parts from reference TRBV18 and TRBJ2-4): NAGVMQNPRHLVRRRGQEARLRCSPMKGHSHVYWYRQLPEEGLKFMVYLQKENIIDESGMPKERFSAEFPKEGPSILRIQQVVRGDSAAYFCASSPPSFAKNIQYFGAGTRLSVL.

The chain couples TRBV5-1 to TRBJ1-1, with 7 positions matching TRBD1. V was pared by 2 bases and J by 4 bases, with 14 bases of the junction left unmatched. The germline V gene encodes CDR1 SGHRS and CDR2 YFSETQ. The CDR3 consists of 17 residues. The CDR3 region has the DNA TGCGCCAGCAGCTTCATTCCAGGGGGAGTAGTAGGCACTGAAGCTTTCTTT. This encodes CASSFIPGGVVGTEAFF.

The CDR3 protein is CASSLVYGSGYGYTF. DNA of the CDR3: TGTGCCAGCAGCTTGGTATACGGTTCGGGCTATGGCTACACCTTC. The J gene is TRBJ1-2, the V gene TRBV5-5; D unclear. The CDR3 is 15 residues long. V lost 0 bases, J lost 4 bases, and 13 bases lay in between. The V gene's germline CDR1 is SGHKS and CDR2 YYEKEE (reference sequence).

The CDR3 loop reads CASRLLTGGVTEAFF. The CDR3 coding sequence is TGTGCCAGCAGGCTACTAACAGGGGGCGTAACTGAAGCTTTCTTT. This chain joins TRBV6-5 and TRBJ1-1, with 9 bases aligning to TRBD1. The germline gives CDR1 MNHEY, CDR2 SVGAGI. The CDR3 length is 15 residues. The trim removed 6 bases at V and 5 bases at J, leaving 10 bases unmatched.

The V gene is TRBV7-2, the J gene TRBJ2-2; D gene uncertain. This CDR3 comprises 14 residues. Germline CDR1 reads SGHTA; CDR2 reads FQGNSA. V lost 5 bases to trimming and J lost 3 bases, with 10 bases between them. The chain's CDR3 is CASSAFKYTGELFF. CDR3 nucleotides: TGTGCCAGCAGCGCATTCAAATACACCGGGGAGCTGTTTTTT.

CDR3 region: CASRWTAQETQYF. In DNA, the CDR3 is TGCGCCAGCAGATGGACAGCCCAAGAGACCCAGTACTTC. The chain combines TRBV5-1 with TRBJ2-5; D perhaps matches TRBD1 (6 bases). Trimming shortened V by 5 bases and J by 1 base, and 9 bases separated the two germline ends. This CDR3 has 13 residues. In germline, CDR1 is SGHRS, CDR2 YFSETQ.

The V call is TRBV28, the J call TRBJ2-1; 15 nucleotides agree with TRBD2. There are 18 residues in the CDR3. V shed 5 bases, J shed 8 bases, and the junction held 13 bases outside the gene matches. The V gene's germline CDR1 is MDHEN and CDR2 SYDVKM. The CDR3 DNA reads as TGTGCCAGCAGTCCGATGGGCCCGGGACTAGCGGGAGGCCATGAGCAGTTCTTC. Its translation: CASSPMGPGLAGGHEQFF. Supplemented by reference TRBV28 and TRBJ2-1, the full variable domain reads DVKVTQSSRYLVKRTGEKVFLECVQDMDHENMFWYRQDPGLGLRLIYFSYDVKMKEKGDIPEGYSVSREKKERFSLILESASTNQTSMYLCASSPMGPGLAGGHEQFFGPGTRLTVL.

V gene TRBV11-1 combines with J gene TRBJ2-3; TRBD1 matches at 7 bases. The CDR3 consists of 16 residues. Per the germline V gene, CDR1 is SGHAT and CDR2 is FQDESV (reference sequence). The ends lost 1 base at V and 1 base at J; junction bases unmatched: 5. The CDR3 bases are TGTGCCAGCAGCTTAGGGGCTCAGGGGGGCACAGATACGCAGTATTTT. It encodes CASSLGAQGGTDTQYF.

The rearrangement uses TRBV27 and TRBJ1-1; D ambiguous. The CDR3 contains 14 residues. V was pared by 4 bases and J by 0 bases, with 9 bases between. Germline assignment: CDR1 MNHEY and CDR2 SMNVEV (reference sequence). The CDR3 reads CASSYLPLNTEAFF. CDR3 DNA: TGTGCCAGCAGTTACCTTCCCCTGAACACTGAAGCTTTCTTT.

V is TRBV10-3 and J is TRBJ1-5; the D is unclear. The V end lost 2 bases, the J end lost 7 bases, and 6 bases lay between the germline ends. This CDR3 is 12 amino acids long. Germline-derived CDR1 and CDR2 are ENHRY and SYGVKD. The CDR3 reads CAISEGAQPQHF. The DNA of the CDR3 is TGTGCCATCAGTGAGGGTGCCCAGCCCCAGCATTTT.